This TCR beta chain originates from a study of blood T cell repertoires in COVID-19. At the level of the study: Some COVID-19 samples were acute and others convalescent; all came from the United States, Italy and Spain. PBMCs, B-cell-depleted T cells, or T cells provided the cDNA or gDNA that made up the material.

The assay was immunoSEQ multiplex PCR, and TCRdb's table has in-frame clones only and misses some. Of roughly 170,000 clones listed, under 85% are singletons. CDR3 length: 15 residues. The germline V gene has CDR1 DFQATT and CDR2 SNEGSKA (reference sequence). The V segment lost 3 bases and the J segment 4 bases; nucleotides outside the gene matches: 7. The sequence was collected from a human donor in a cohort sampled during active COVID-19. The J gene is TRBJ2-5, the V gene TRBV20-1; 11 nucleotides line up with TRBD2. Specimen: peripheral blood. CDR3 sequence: CSASYSGGARETQYF. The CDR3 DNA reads TGCAGTGCTAGTTATAGCGGGGGGGCGAGAGAGACCCAGTACTTC.